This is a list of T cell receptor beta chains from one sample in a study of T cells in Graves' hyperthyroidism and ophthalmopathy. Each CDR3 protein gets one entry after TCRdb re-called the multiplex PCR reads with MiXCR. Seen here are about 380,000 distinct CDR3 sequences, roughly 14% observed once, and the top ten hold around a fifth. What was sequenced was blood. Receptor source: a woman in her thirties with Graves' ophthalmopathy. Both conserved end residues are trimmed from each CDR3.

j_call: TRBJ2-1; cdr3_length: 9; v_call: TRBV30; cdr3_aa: AGSLVDEQF
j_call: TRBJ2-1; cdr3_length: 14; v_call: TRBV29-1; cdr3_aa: SVERAGGVLRDEQF
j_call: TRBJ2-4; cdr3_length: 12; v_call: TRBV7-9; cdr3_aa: ASSLVGGKNIQC
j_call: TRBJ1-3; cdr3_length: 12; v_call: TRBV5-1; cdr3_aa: ASSLDSSGNTIY
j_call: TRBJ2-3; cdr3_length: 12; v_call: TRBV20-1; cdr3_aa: SAVKDRVGDTQY
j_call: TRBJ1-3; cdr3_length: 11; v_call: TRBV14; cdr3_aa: ASSLDLKSTIY
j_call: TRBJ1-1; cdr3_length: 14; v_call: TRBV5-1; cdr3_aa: ASSSGGSGLFTEAF
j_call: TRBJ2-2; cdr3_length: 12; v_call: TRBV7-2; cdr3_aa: ASSLIVSTGELF
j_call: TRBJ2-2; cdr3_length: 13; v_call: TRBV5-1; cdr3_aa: ASSSIALNTGELF
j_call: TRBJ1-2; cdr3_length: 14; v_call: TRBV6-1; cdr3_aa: ASSELGGRSYYGYT
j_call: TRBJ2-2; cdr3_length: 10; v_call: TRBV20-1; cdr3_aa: SARTNTGELF
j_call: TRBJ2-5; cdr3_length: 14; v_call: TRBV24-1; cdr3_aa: ATSDPGQPKQETQY
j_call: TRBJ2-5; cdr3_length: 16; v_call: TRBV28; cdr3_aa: ASSLGTTGAKGWETQY
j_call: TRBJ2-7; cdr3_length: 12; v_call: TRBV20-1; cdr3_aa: SARASRGLWEQY
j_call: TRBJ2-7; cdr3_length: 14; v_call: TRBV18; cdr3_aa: ASSPSGTAASYEQY
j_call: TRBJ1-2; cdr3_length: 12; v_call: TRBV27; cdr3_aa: ATRSGGINYGYT
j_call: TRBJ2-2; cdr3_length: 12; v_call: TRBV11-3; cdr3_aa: ASSLTGGTGELF
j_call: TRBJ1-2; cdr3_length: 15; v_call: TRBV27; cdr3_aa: ASRELSSRTNNYGYT
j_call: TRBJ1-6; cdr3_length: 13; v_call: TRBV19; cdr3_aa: ASSMPGQYNSPLH
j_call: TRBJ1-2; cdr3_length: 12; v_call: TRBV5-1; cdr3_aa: ASKGTGGLYGYT